This TCR beta chain comes out of a study of T-cell memory formation after mild COVID-19. Findings and caveats of the study: Among clones peaking at day 37 in the second wave, SARS-CoV-2 specificity remained unconfirmed.

There are a few counts of this clonotype. What it binds is unknown. MiXCR was run by TCRdb on the 5' RACE reads, yielding one entry per CDR3 protein. In the table there are 140,000 or so distinct CDR3 sequences, roughly 13% of which are singletons. The germline V gene has CDR1 LNHNV and CDR2 YYDKDF (reference sequence). V was cut by 6 bases and J by 1 base, with 22 bases left in between. The CDR3 extends over 17 amino acids. The rearrangement links TRBV15 to TRBJ2-7, with D possibly being TRBD2 (6 bases). This TCR came from an adult woman who had mild COVID-19 (a few samples of this study predate the infection). Cell type and time point are not known. The sample taken for sequencing was PBMCs or a T cell subset sorted from them (not recorded which). CDR3 DNA: TGTGCCACCAGGCCCGGGACTCCACTCGGCGGTTCCTACGAGCAGTACTTC. This gives the protein CATRPGTPLGGSYEQYF.